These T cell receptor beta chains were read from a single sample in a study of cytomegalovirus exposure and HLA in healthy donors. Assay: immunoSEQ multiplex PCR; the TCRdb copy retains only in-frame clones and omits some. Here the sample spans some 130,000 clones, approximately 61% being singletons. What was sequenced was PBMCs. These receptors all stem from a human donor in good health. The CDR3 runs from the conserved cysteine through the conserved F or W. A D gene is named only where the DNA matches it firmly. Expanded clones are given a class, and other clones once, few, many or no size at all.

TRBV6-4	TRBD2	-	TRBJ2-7	CASSELAGGIGEQYF	TGTGCCAGCAGTGAACTAGCGGGAGGTATCGGCGAGCAGTACTTC
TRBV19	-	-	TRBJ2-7	CASFGPAGDEQYF	TGTGCCAGTTTCGGCCCGGCGGGCGACGAGCAGTACTTC
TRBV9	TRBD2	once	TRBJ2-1	CASSVESGTTYNEQFF	TGTGCCAGCAGCGTAGAGTCCGGGACTACCTACAATGAGCAGTTCTTC
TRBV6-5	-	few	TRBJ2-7	CASSRSLGDGEQYF	TGTGCCAGCAGCCGGTCCCTGGGAGACGGGGAGCAGTACTTC
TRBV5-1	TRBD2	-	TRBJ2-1	CASSLSLADSYNEQFF	TGCGCCAGCAGCTTGTCTCTAGCGGACTCCTACAATGAGCAGTTCTTC
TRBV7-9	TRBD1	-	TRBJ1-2	CASSLGGADYGYTF	TGTGCCAGCAGCCTAGGGGGCGCTGACTATGGCTACACCTTC
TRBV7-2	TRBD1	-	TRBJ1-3	CATGAGQAAGNTIYF	TGTGCCACCGGGGCTGGACAGGCCGCTGGAAACACCATATATTTT
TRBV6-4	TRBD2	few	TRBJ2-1	CASSPRAGGNEQFF	TGTGCCAGCAGCCCGAGAGCGGGAGGGAATGAGCAGTTCTTC
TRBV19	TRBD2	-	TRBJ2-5	CASSIVGTSLSTQYF	TGTGCCAGTAGTATAGTGGGGACTAGTCTCTCTACCCAGTACTTC
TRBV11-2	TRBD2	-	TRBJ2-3	CASSLDLAGRDTQYF	TGTGCCAGCAGCTTAGACCTAGCGGGAAGAGATACGCAGTATTTT
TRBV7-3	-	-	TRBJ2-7	CASSLKQGYEQYF	TGTGCCAGCAGCTTAAAACAGGGCTACGAGCAGTACTTC
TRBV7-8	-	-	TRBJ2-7	CASSSPPRTYEQYF	TGTGCCAGCAGCTCCCCCCCCAGGACCTACGAGCAGTACTTC
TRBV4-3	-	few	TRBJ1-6	CASSQEGAGSPLHF	TGCGCCAGCAGCCAAGAGGGGGCTGGTTCACCCCTCCACTTT
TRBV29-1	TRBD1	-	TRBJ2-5	CSVIKGAQETQYF	TGCAGCGTTATAAAGGGGGCCCAAGAGACCCAGTACTTC
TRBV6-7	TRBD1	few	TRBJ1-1	CASSSSSGTGGVNTEAFF	TGTGCCAGCAGTTCCAGTTCCGGGACAGGGGGCGTGAACACTGAAGCTTTCTTT
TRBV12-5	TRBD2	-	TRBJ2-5	CASGLGGRETETQYF	TGTGCTAGTGGTTTGGGCGGGAGGGAGACAGAGACCCAGTACTTC
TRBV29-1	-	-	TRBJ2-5	CSVGGVQETQYF	TGCAGCGTTGGCGGTGTCCAAGAGACCCAGTACTTC
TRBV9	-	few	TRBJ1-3	CASSVLSVPAGGNTIYF	TGTGCCAGCAGCGTATTAAGCGTCCCGGCTGGTGGAAACACCATATATTTT
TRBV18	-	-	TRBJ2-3	CASSPLASSTDTQYF	TGTGCCAGCTCACCACTAGCGTCTAGCACAGATACGCAGTATTTT
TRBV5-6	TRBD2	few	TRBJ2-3	CASSSPGLATSTDTQYF	TGTGCCAGCAGCTCTCCGGGACTAGCGACGAGCACAGATACGCAGTATTTT
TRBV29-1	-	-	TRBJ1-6	CSVEEAGAVGSPLHF	TGCAGCGTTGAAGAGGCGGGGGCAGTAGGGTCACCCCTCCACTTT
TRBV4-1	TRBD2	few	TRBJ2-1	CASSQETSGGLYNEQFF	TGCGCCAGCAGCCAAGAGACTAGCGGGGGTCTATACAATGAGCAGTTCTTC
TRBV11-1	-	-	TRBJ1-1	CASSLGPMNTEAFF	TGTGCCAGCAGCTTGGGGCCAATGAACACTGAAGCTTTCTTT
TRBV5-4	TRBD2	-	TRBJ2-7	CASRSGLAGGSLYEQYF	TGTGCCAGCAGGTCCGGACTAGCGGGAGGGTCCCTCTACGAGCAGTACTTC
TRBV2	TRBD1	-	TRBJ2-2	CASRTTGTGKAGELFF	TGTGCCAGCAGGACCACCGGGACAGGGAAGGCCGGGGAGCTGTTTTTT
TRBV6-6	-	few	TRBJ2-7	CASSYVRKGMDEQYF	TGTGCCAGCAGTTACGTGAGGAAAGGAATGGACGAGCAGTACTTC
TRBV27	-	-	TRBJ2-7	CASNSAQAAYEQYF	TGTGCCAGCAACTCGGCTCAGGCCGCCTACGAGCAGTACTTC
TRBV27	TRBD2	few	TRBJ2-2	CASSPRLAGTGELFF	TGTGCAAGCAGTCCCCGACTAGCGGGCACCGGGGAGCTGTTTTTT
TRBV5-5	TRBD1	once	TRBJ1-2	CASSPRQGVGYGYTF	TGTGCCAGCAGCCCCCGACAGGGGGTGGGCTATGGCTACACCTTC
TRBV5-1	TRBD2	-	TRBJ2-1	CASSFHGTSGINNEQFF	TGCGCCAGCAGCTTTCACGGGACTAGCGGGATAAATAATGAGCAGTTCTTC
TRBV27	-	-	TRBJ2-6	CASSSGGGANVLTF	TGTGCCAGCAGTTCGGGTGGAGGGGCCAACGTCCTGACTTTC
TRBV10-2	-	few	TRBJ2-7	CASRDGGYEQYF	TGCGCCAGCAGAGATGGGGGGTACGAGCAGTACTTC
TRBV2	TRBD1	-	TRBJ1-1	CASRPRTGRGTEAFF	TGTGCCAGCAGACCGCGGACAGGGCGGGGCACTGAAGCTTTCTTT
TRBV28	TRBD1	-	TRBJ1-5	CASLGQGGQPQHF	TGTGCCAGCCTAGGACAGGGGGGTCAGCCCCAGCATTTT
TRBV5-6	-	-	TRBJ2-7	CASSQTTGAYEQYF	TGTGCCAGCAGCCAAACGACAGGCGCCTACGAGCAGTACTTC
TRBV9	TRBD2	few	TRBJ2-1	CASSVGGSAGDEQFF	TGTGCCAGCAGCGTAGGTGGTAGCGCGGGGGATGAGCAGTTCTTC
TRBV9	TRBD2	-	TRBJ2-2	CASSPGLGSAGELFF	TGTGCCAGCAGCCCCGGACTAGGATCTGCCGGGGAGCTGTTTTTT
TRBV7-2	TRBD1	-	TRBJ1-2	CASSSQGVGYTF	TGTGCCAGCAGCTCACAGGGGGTTGGCTACACCTTC
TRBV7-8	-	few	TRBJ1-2	CASSPRRGYGYTF	TGTGCCAGCAGCCCACGAAGAGGGTATGGCTACACCTTC
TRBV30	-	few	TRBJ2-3	CAYGLWTDTQYF	TGTGCCTATGGACTCTGGACAGATACGCAGTATTTT
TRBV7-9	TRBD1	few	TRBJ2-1	CASSLSPAGGEQFF	TGTGCCAGCAGCTTATCACCGGCAGGGGGTGAGCAGTTCTTC
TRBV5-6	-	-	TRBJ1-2	CASSSTGTTYGYTF	TGTGCCAGCAGTTCTACCGGGACAACCTATGGCTACACCTTC
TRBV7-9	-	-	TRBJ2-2	CASSSPGMNTGELFF	TGTGCCAGCAGCTCCCCCGGTATGAACACCGGGGAGCTGTTTTTT
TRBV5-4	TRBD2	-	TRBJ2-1	CASSRGASGSYNEQFF	TGTGCCAGCAGCCGGGGCGCTAGCGGCTCCTACAATGAGCAGTTCTTC
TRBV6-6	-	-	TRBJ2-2	CASSATRDTGELFF	TGTGCCAGCAGTGCAACTAGAGACACCGGGGAGCTGTTTTTT